The 4 T cell receptor beta chains in this list originate from one sample, sequenced in a study of shared T cell receptors in the human thymus. Sequencing was performed with immunoSEQ multiplex PCR; in TCRdb, only in-frame clones are kept and a portion is missing. The data contain hundreds of thousands of clones, around 87% of them seen just once; the ten biggest clones take up 0.009% to 0.0095%. The data also belong to a second study, concerning human thymus T cells.

Material: thymocytes. The receptors come from a boy in the first two years of life with a congenital heart defect.

V and J are TRBV2 and TRBJ2-1; maybe TRBD2 (6 bases). The germline gives CDR1 SNHLY, CDR2 FYNNEI. V was cut by 6 bases and J by 2 bases, with 20 bases left in between. The CDR3 has 17 amino acids. CDR3 in amino acids: CASRAMGRDWAYNEQFF. Written as DNA, the CDR3 is TGTGCCAGCAGAGCCATGGGTCGGGACTGGGCCTACAATGAGCAGTTCTTC.

For the CDR3, the DNA is TGCGCCAGCAGCCAAGATCCACAGGGGCTCTCCTACGAGCAGTACTTC. It is translated as CASSQDPQGLSYEQYF. The chain carries TRBV4-1 and TRBJ2-7; 7 nucleotides agree with TRBD1. V lost 0 bases to trimming and J lost 0 bases; unmatched junction nucleotides: 5. Germline V CDR1 and CDR2: MGHRA, YSYEKL. This CDR3 comprises 16 residues.

J is TRBJ2-7 and V is TRBV12-5, with D possibly matching TRBD2 (6 bases). This CDR3 region has 14 residues. V gave up 1 base and J gave up 2 bases, with 9 bases separating them. Germline V lookup: CDR1 LGHNT, CDR2 FRNRAP. CDR3 sequence (DNA): TGTGCTAGTGGTTTGGGGCGGGGTACCTACGAGCAGTACTTC. This sequence encodes CASGLGRGTYEQYF.

V usage is TRBV6-6 and J usage is TRBJ1-2, with TRBD1 matching over 7 bases. This CDR3 has 14 residues. With V trimmed by 2 bases and J by 6 bases, 6 bases remained unmatched. The V gene's germline CDR1 is MNHNY and CDR2 SVGAGI (reference sequence). CDR3 loop: CASSYTGEMDGYTF. As DNA, the CDR3 is TGTGCCAGCAGTTACACAGGGGAGATGGATGGCTACACCTTC.